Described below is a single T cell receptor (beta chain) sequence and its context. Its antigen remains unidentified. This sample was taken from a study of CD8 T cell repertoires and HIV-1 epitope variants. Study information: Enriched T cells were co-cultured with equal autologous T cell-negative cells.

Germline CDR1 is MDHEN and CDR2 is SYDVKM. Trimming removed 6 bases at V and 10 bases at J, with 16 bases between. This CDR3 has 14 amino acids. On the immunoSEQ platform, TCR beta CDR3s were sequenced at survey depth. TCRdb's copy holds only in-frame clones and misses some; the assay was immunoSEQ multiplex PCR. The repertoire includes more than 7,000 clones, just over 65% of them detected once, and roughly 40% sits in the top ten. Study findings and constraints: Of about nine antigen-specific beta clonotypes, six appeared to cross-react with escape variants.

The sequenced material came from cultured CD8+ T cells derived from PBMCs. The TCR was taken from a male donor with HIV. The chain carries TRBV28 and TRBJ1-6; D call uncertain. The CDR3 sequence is CASSPMRRGSPLHF. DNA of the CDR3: TGTGCCAGCAGCCCTATGAGGCGGGGATCACCCCTCCACTTT.